The text below deals with one TCR beta chain. The antigen remains undetermined. Duplicate vials of fewer than 160,000 sorted CD8+ T cells per subset supplied the RNA. The CDR3 spans 18 residues. CDR1 is SEHNR and CDR2 is FQNEAQ in the germline V gene (reference sequence). The TCR beta sequencing libraries came from UMI-labeled 5' RACE. Reanalyzing the 5' RACE reads, TCRdb keeps one entry per CDR3 protein, without DNA. Seen in this sample are around 3,500 distinct CDR3 sequences; the ten most common clones hold around 33%. These data originate in a study of human CD8 memory T cell subsets. The study's findings and limits: Stem-like memory and precursor exhausted T cell repertoires showed minimal mutual overlap.

Sequenced sample: CD8+ effector memory T cells (TEM) sorted from PBMCs. The sample's subset: effector memory CD8 T cells, CCR7- CD45RO+ CD95+. The sequence came from a human donor in good health. The chain uses TRBV7-9 and TRBJ2-5; TCRdb calls TRBD2, which cannot be checked without DNA. The CDR3 is CASSPRTTLAGVGETQYF.